What follows is one T cell receptor beta chain and its context. Its antigen is unidentified. Sequencing used immunoSEQ multiplex PCR; TCRdb keeps in-frame clones, though not all of them. Of some 130,000 clones listed, 88% are singletons. This entry comes from a study of T cell responses to AZD1222 COVID-19 vaccine. Study-wide findings and caveats: Compared with day 0, the breadth and depth of the Spike-specific TCR repertoire rose significantly after two doses of AZD1222. The peak T cell response came first, and repertoires were sampled only after it.

Sample: peripheral blood, taken on day 0 of MenACWY control vaccination. This clonotype was sampled from an adult in good health.

The CDR3 loop reads CASSMVRRSNQPQHF. The CDR3 coding sequence is TGTGCCAGTAGTATGGTCAGGCGCAGCAATCAGCCCCAGCATTTT. The chain is built from TRBV19 and TRBJ1-5; no firm D call. Germline assignment: CDR1 LNHDA and CDR2 SQIVND (reference sequence). This CDR3 has 15 residues. V was trimmed by 3 bases and J by 1 base, leaving 10 bases between them. Complete variable domain (other parts from reference TRBV19 and TRBJ1-5): DGGITQSPKYLFRKEGQNVTLSCEQNLNHDAMYWYRQDPGQGLRLIYYSQIVNDFQKGDIAEGYSVSREKKESFPLTVTSAQKNPTAFYLCASSMVRRSNQPQHFGDGTRLSIL.